Listed here are 13 T cell receptor beta chains from one sample, sequenced in a study of Ad26.COV2.S vaccination and SARS-CoV-2 variants. Data came from immunoSEQ multiplex PCR; TCRdb stores just in-frame clones and leaves some out. The sample holds approximately 280,000 clones, approximately 89% seen once. Documented treatment: roughly 18 received Ad26.COV2.S at low or high dose, single or two shots; 5 received placebo; per-sample allocation not given. Day 63 after the first injection of vaccine or placebo was the sampling time. Here the sequenced sample was peripheral blood, taken in a trial of Ad26.COV2.S vaccine versus placebo. The receptor set was obtained from a person aged 18 to 65 who received the Ad26.COV2.S COVID-19 vaccine or a placebo.

This chain connects TRBV11-2 to TRBJ1-1; D call uncertain. The germline V gene has CDR1 SGHAT and CDR2 FQNNGV. The CDR3 is 15 residues long. Trimming took off 5 bases at V and 0 bases at J, with 13 bases between the two ends. The CDR3 DNA follows: TGTGCCAGCAGCCTCCGTGTGGCCATGAACACTGAAGCTTTCTTT. Translated: CASSLRVAMNTEAFF.

The rearrangement uses TRBV29-1 and TRBJ2-7; TRBD2 aligns across 8 bases. Per the germline V gene, CDR1 is SQVTM and CDR2 is ANQGSEA. V trimming: 1 base; J trimming: 3 bases; junction bases outside the gene matches: 5. The CDR3 runs to 14 residues. CDR3 amino acids: CSVEGRGGFYEQYF. The DNA of the CDR3 is TGCAGCGTTGAAGGTCGGGGGGGATTCTACGAGCAGTACTTC.

The rearrangement links TRBV19 to TRBJ2-7; D not certain. The V end was cut by 5 bases, the J end by 3 bases, with 8 bases between. This CDR3 has 12 residues. Germline V gene lookup returns CDR1 LNHDA and CDR2 SQIVND (reference sequence). The CDR3 here is CASSFRYYEQYF. CDR3 DNA sequence: TGTGCCAGTAGTTTTAGGTACTACGAGCAGTACTTC.

The chain joins TRBV6-5 to TRBJ1-2; D is possibly TRBD1 (5 bases). Germline V CDR1 and CDR2: MNHEY, SVGAGI. The CDR3 consists of 15 residues. V was pared by 0 bases and J by 2 bases, with 10 bases between. CDR3 amino acids: CASSYSLGGNYGYTF. The CDR3 nucleotides are TGTGCCAGCAGTTACTCGCTCGGGGGGAACTATGGCTACACCTTC.

The chain uses TRBV7-9 and TRBJ1-6; D is perhaps TRBD1 (6 bases). With 1 base removed from V and 7 bases from J, the gap between germline ends came to 8 bases. CDR3 length: 14 residues. Looked up from germline, CDR1 is SEHNR and CDR2 is FQNEAQ (reference sequence). The CDR3, as DNA: TGTGCCAGCAGCTTAGGGACAGCGAATTCACCCCTCCACTTT. Its protein is CASSLGTANSPLHF.

This chain connects TRBV9 to TRBJ1-1, with unresolved D. The CDR3 runs 13 residues. The germline gives CDR1 SGDLS, CDR2 YYNGEE. With 0 bases removed from V and 1 base from J, the gap between germline ends came to 4 bases. The CDR3 sequence: CASSVDGNTEAFF. The CDR3 DNA is TGTGCCAGCAGCGTAGACGGGAACACTGAAGCTTTCTTT.

The chain uses TRBV28 and TRBJ1-2, with 9 bases lining up with TRBD1. This CDR3 is built from 14 residues. V lost 5 bases, J lost 7 bases, and 8 bases stayed unmatched. CDR1 and CDR2 (germline): MDHEN, SYDVKM. Here the CDR3 reads CASSRGQGSGGYTF. For the CDR3, the DNA is TGTGCCAGCAGTCGTGGACAGGGGTCGGGTGGCTACACCTTC.

This clone was counted a single time. The V call is TRBV9, the J call TRBJ1-2; D is perhaps TRBD1 (5 bases). Germline values: CDR1 SGDLS, CDR2 YYNGEE. The CDR3 is 15 amino acids. V lost 3 bases to trimming and J lost 5 bases, with 17 bases between them. CDR3 in amino acids: CASSEGPPSRYGYTF. In DNA form, the CDR3 reads TGTGCCAGCAGCGAGGGGCCCCCGAGTCGTTATGGCTACACCTTC. The full variable domain, completed using reference TRBV9 and TRBJ1-2, is DSGVTQTPKHLITATGQRVTLRCSPRSGDLSVYWYQQSLDQGLQFLIQYYNGEERAKGNILERFSAQQFPDLHSELNLSSLELGDSALYFCASSEGPPSRYGYTFGSGTRLTVV.

The chain recombines TRBV5-5 with TRBJ1-5; 9 bases fit TRBD1. Germline V gene sequence: CDR1 SGHKS, CDR2 YYEKEE (reference sequence). V gave up 3 bases and J gave up 4 bases; unmatched junction bases: 5. There are 15 residues in the CDR3. The CDR3 protein is CASSSGQGKNQPQHF. Written as DNA, the CDR3 is TGTGCCAGCAGCTCTGGACAGGGGAAGAATCAGCCCCAGCATTTT.

The chain carries TRBV30 and TRBJ1-6; tentatively, D is TRBD1 (6 bases). CDR3 length: 12 amino acids. Germline V gene lookup returns CDR1 GTSNPN and CDR2 SVGIG (reference sequence). Trimming left V 7 bases short and J 4 bases short, with 8 bases between. CDR3 coding DNA: TGTGCCTTTGGACAGTATAATTCACCCCTCCACTTT. Translation: CAFGQYNSPLHF.

V is TRBV29-1 and J is TRBJ2-1; no reliable D call. The germline gives CDR1 SQVTM, CDR2 ANQGSEA. This CDR3 spans 14 amino acids. The germline V and J ends were trimmed by 7 bases and 5 bases, with 18 bases remaining between them. The CDR3 loop is CSAVDSGTNNEQFF. The CDR3 DNA reads as TGCAGCGCTGTTGACTCGGGCACGAACAATGAGCAGTTCTTC.

The chain couples TRBV5-1 to TRBJ2-3; the D gene is possibly TRBD2 (5 bases). Germline loops: CDR1 SGHRS, CDR2 YFSETQ. Trimming removed 1 base at V and 6 bases at J, with 9 bases between. This CDR3 has 13 residues. The CDR3 protein is CASSLTRRDTQYF. The CDR3, as DNA: TGCGCCAGCAGCTTGACTAGGAGGGATACGCAGTATTTT. Combining the CDR3 with reference TRBV5-1 and TRBJ2-3 gives the whole variable domain KAGVTQTPRYLIKTRGQQVTLSCSPISGHRSVSWYQQTPGQGLQFLFEYFSETQRNKGNFPGRFSGRQFSNSRSEMNVSTLELGDSALYLCASSLTRRDTQYFGPGTRLTVL.

J is TRBJ1-5 and V is TRBV19; 7 nucleotides align to TRBD1. This CDR3 region has 16 residues. Germline V CDR1 and CDR2: LNHDA, SQIVND (reference sequence). V was pared by 3 bases and J by 9 bases, with 14 bases of the junction left unmatched. The CDR3 DNA reads TGTGCCAGTAGTATTGGAACAGGGGTGATGGTGCTGCCCCAGCATTTT. Translation gives CASSIGTGVMVLPQHF. The variable domain in full, completed from reference TRBV19 and TRBJ1-5, reads DGGITQSPKYLFRKEGQNVTLSCEQNLNHDAMYWYRQDPGQGLRLIYYSQIVNDFQKGDIAEGYSVSREKKESFPLTVTSAQKNPTAFYLCASSIGTGVMVLPQHFGDGTRLSIL.